Listed below are T cell receptor beta chains from one sample, sequenced in a study of blood T cell repertoires in COVID-19. Assay: immunoSEQ multiplex PCR; the TCRdb copy retains only in-frame clones and omits some. This sample has around 190,000 clones, with 85% found just once. The sequenced material came from peripheral blood. All receptors derive from an elderly woman with acute or convalescent COVID-19. Each CDR3 is given with its conserved first and last residue. A D gene is named only where the DNA matches it firmly. A row's size may be missing; if present it is once, few, many or a size class.

D	size	V	J	CDR3	DNA
-	-	TRBV7-9	TRBJ1-5	CASSLTDAGYQPQHF	TGTGCCAGCAGCTTAACTGATGCGGGTTATCAGCCCCAGCATTTT
-	-	TRBV5-1	TRBJ1-2	CASSLDSAYGYTF	TGCGCCAGCAGCTTGGATAGCGCCTATGGCTACACCTTC
-	-	TRBV12-3/TRBV12-4	TRBJ2-1	CASSLSVTPRRFF	TGTGCCAGCAGTTTATCGGTGACTCCGAGAAGGTTCTTC
-	-	TRBV24-1	TRBJ2-3	CATSGRTDTQYF	TGTGCCACCAGTGGGCGCACAGATACGCAGTATTTT
-	-	TRBV29-1	TRBJ1-2	CSELTAPYGYTF	TGCAGCGAGCTGACAGCCCCTTATGGCTACACCTTC
-	-	TRBV25-1	TRBJ2-1	CASSELSEHKNEQFF	TGTGCCAGCAGTGAATTATCAGAACATAAGAATGAGCAGTTCTTC
TRBD1	-	TRBV7-2	TRBJ1-2	CASSGGGVFYGYTF	TGTGCCAGCAGCGGAGGGGGCGTCTTCTATGGCTACACCTTC
TRBD1	-	TRBV24-1	TRBJ2-7	CATSDLSGTGVHEQYF	TGTGCCACCAGTGATCTATCCGGGACAGGGGTCCACGAGCAGTACTTC
-	-	TRBV5-6	TRBJ2-1	CASSGWDINEQFF	TGTGCCAGCAGCGGCTGGGACATCAATGAGCAGTTCTTC
-	once	TRBV5-1	TRBJ2-3	CASSLVGQQTDTQYF	TGCGCCAGCAGCTTGGTTGGACAACAAACAGATACGCAGTATTTT
-	-	TRBV2	TRBJ1-4	CASRQSSSVNEKLFF	TGTGCCAGCAGGCAATCGAGCAGCGTTAATGAAAAACTGTTTTTT
-	once	TRBV7-3	TRBJ2-3	CASSPSIGEPDTQYF	TGTGCCAGCAGCCCCAGTATCGGAGAACCAGATACGCAGTATTTT
-	-	TRBV5-1	TRBJ2-2	CASSLSRDTWSTGELFF	TGCGCCAGCAGCCTGAGCCGGGACACATGGTCCACCGGGGAGCTGTTTTTT
-	-	TRBV19	TRBJ2-7	CASSRGRGYEQYF	TGTGCCAGTAGTAGGGGCAGGGGATACGAGCAGTACTTC